This T cell receptor (beta chain) was recorded in a study of blood T cell repertoires in COVID-19. Whole-study context: T cells, B-cell-depleted T cells, or PBMCs provided the cDNA or gDNA that served as material.

Trimming removed 3 bases from V and 8 bases from J; junction bases left unmatched: 7. This CDR3 spans 14 amino acids. Per the germline V gene, CDR1 is SNHLY and CDR2 is FYNNEI. Methods used by the authors: It was from reference gene primer amplification that nucleated cell counts were estimated. Sequencing used immunoSEQ multiplex PCR; TCRdb keeps in-frame clones, though not all of them. The V and J calls and clone size come from that table; D and trimming were worked out from the DNA. The sample holds some 250,000 clones, approximately 86% seen once. The origin of this receptor is a woman in her 30s who had recovered from COVID-19. The rearrangement uses TRBV2 and TRBJ2-1; 7 nucleotides match TRBD2. Sequencing was performed on peripheral blood. CDR3 residues: CASSDRGVWDEQFF. The CDR3 coding sequence is TGTGCCAGCAGTGATCGGGGGGTTTGGGATGAGCAGTTCTTC.